The 2 T cell receptor beta chains below come from one sample, sequenced in a study of graft-versus-host responses after intestinal transplantation. The protocol was immunoSEQ multiplex PCR, while the TCRdb copy is restricted to in-frame clones and leaves out a portion. The sample includes tens of thousands of clones, roughly nine tenths seen only once; the top ten take 0.4% to 0.5%. These TCRs' antigens remain unknown. Sequences were derived from unstimulated CD8+ T cells sorted from spleen or lymph node cells, sampled before intestinal transplant. The receptors shown here come from a human donor who received an intestinal transplant.

V usage is TRBV5-6 and J usage is TRBJ1-1; 7 bases are shared with TRBD1. CDR3 length: 16 residues. CDR1 SGHDT and CDR2 YYEEEE come from the germline V gene. Trimming removed 0 bases from V and 2 bases from J; junction bases left unmatched: 7. CDR3 in amino acids: CASSLGGDSSNTEAFF. CDR3 in DNA: TGTGCCAGCAGCTTGGGAGGGGACAGCTCAAACACTGAAGCTTTCTTT.

V and J are TRBV18 and TRBJ1-4; D is perhaps TRBD1 (5 bases). V lost 3 bases and J 2 bases, leaving 7 bases between the germline ends. CDR1 and CDR2 from the germline V gene are KGHSH and LQKENI. This CDR3 has 14 amino acids. In nucleotides, the CDR3 is TGTGCCAGCTCACCGGAGGGGACTAATGAAAAACTGTTTTTT. It codes for CASSPEGTNEKLFF. The complete variable domain, with remaining parts taken from reference TRBV18 and TRBJ1-4, reads NAGVMQNPRHLVRRRGQEARLRCSPMKGHSHVYWYRQLPEEGLKFMVYLQKENIIDESGMPKERFSAEFPKEGPSILRIQQVVRGDSAAYFCASSPEGTNEKLFFGSGTQLSVL.